The present TCR beta chain was sequenced within a study of Ad26.COV2.S vaccination and SARS-CoV-2 variants. On the study more broadly: Ad26.COV2.S, an intramuscular injection, was given once or twice 56 days apart. Whole-study findings and limits: Measurement of non-spike TCR breadth gave similar results in vaccine and placebo recipients. People given the vaccine had a wider spike-specific TCR breadth than placebo recipients did.

Only in-frame clones appear in the TCRdb table, and some are missing; sequencing was by immunoSEQ multiplex PCR. The data contain under 500,000 clones, about 90% of them seen just once; the ten biggest clones take up around 1.8%. Treatment in this sample: some 20 received Ad26.COV2.S at low or high dose, single or two shots; about 5 received placebo; per-sample allocation not given. The samples date from day 63 after the first vaccine or placebo injection. On this clone: What it recognizes is unknown. The same CDR3 also results from other DNA sequences found in this sample.

The CDR3 is 15 residues long. Deletions cut 0 bases from V and 0 bases from J, with 7 bases between. Germline loops: CDR1 SGDLS, CDR2 YYNGEE. The sequencing used peripheral blood, collected in a trial of Ad26.COV2.S vaccine versus placebo. V and J are TRBV9 and TRBJ1-5; D is unclear. This TCR derives from a person aged 18-60 years who received the Ad26.COV2.S COVID-19 vaccine or a placebo. CDR3 in DNA: TGTGCCAGCAGCGTAGGGGGTAATAGCAATCAGCCCCAGCATTTT. Translation gives CASSVGGNSNQPQHF.